These 21 T cell receptor beta chains share one sample of origin, sequenced in a study of shared clonotypes between healthy human individuals. Naive CD8 cells were CD45RO-negative, positively selected for CCR7, excluding terminally differentiated effector memory CD45RA+ cells. Clones were sequenced by immunoSEQ multiplex PCR, and TCRdb holds only the in-frame ones, with some missing. Of roughly 2.1 million clones listed, approximately 94% are singletons. Sequenced sample: naive CD8+ T cells from PBMCs. The receptors come from a man between 18 and 35 years old in good health. Some clones in this sample may be carry-over from other donors' samples.

The chain couples TRBV4-2 to TRBJ2-7, with D uncertain. Germline V gene lookup returns CDR1 LGHNA and CDR2 YNFKEQ. V was trimmed by 0 bases and J by 6 bases, leaving 12 bases between them. CDR3 length: 14 amino acids. The CDR3 sequence: CASSQDSLVLEQYF. In DNA, the CDR3 is TGTGCCAGCAGCCAAGATAGTCTAGTTCTCGAGCAGTACTTC.

V usage is TRBV28 and J usage is TRBJ1-5, with D possibly being TRBD1 (5 bases). With 6 bases removed from V and 4 bases from J, the gap between germline ends came to 16 bases. Germline values: CDR1 MDHEN, CDR2 SYDVKM. The CDR3 has 15 amino acids. The CDR3 reads CASSSSLGGNQPQHF. CDR3 bases: TGTGCCAGCAGCTCTTCGCTTGGGGGGAATCAGCCCCAGCATTTT.

V is TRBV2 and J is TRBJ2-2; weak D call: TRBD1 (5 bases). V was cut by 4 bases and J by 0 bases, with 9 bases left in between. The CDR3 covers 15 residues. CDR1 SNHLY and CDR2 FYNNEI come from the germline V gene. The CDR3 DNA sequence: TGTGCCAGCAGTGCTGGCAGGGCGAACACCGGGGAGCTGTTTTTT. Translating it yields CASSAGRANTGELFF. The variable domain in full, completed from reference TRBV2 and TRBJ2-2, reads EPEVTQTPSHQVTQMGQEVILRCVPISNHLYFYWYRQILGQKVEFLVSFYNNEISEKSEIFDDQFSVERPDGSNFTLKIRSTKLEDSAMYFCASSAGRANTGELFFGEGSRLTVL.

This chain uses TRBV28 with TRBJ2-6, with D unclear. In germline, CDR1 is MDHEN, CDR2 SYDVKM. The length of the CDR3 is 16 residues. The ends were cut back, 6 bases at V and 0 bases at J, with 12 bases in the middle. As DNA, the CDR3 is TGTGCCAGCAGGCGGACCATCTACTCTGGGGCCAACGTCCTGACTTTC. Translation: CASRRTIYSGANVLTF.

The chain has TRBV7-3 and TRBJ2-3, with D hard to call. Germline V CDR1 and CDR2: SGHTA, FQGTGA. This CDR3 has 14 amino acids. V gave up 6 bases and J gave up 3 bases, with 13 bases separating them. The CDR3 region is CASSLLDGTDTQYF. CDR3 bases: TGTGCCAGCAGTCTCCTGGACGGTACAGATACGCAGTATTTT.

The chain carries TRBV29-1 and TRBJ2-5; 7 bases match TRBD1. V shed 4 bases and J 5 bases; nucleotides not matched to a gene: 10. From germline, CDR1 is SQVTM and CDR2 ANQGSEA. This CDR3 region has 14 residues. The CDR3 bases are TGCAGCGTTGTAGGGACAGAGGTATGGGAGACCCAGTACTTC. It translates to CSVVGTEVWETQYF. The whole variable domain, filled in from reference TRBV29-1 and TRBJ2-5, reads SAVISQKPSRDICQRGTSLTIQCQVDSQVTMMFWYRQQPGQSLTLIATANQGSEATYESGFVIDKFPISRPNLTFSTLTVSNMSPEDSSIYLCSVVGTEVWETQYFGPGTRLLVL.

Only one count was recorded for this clone. This CDR3 reads CASSDGGRGPDTQYF. CDR3 nucleotide sequence: TGTGCCAGCAGCGATGGCGGGAGAGGTCCAGATACGCAGTATTTT. V usage is TRBV9 and J usage is TRBJ2-3, with 7 bases fitting TRBD2. V shed 3 bases, J shed 4 bases, and the junction held 8 bases outside the gene matches. There are 15 residues in the CDR3. The germline V gene encodes CDR1 SGDLS and CDR2 YYNGEE.

Points on this clone: The junction shows a germline mismatch at one end, possibly a read error. The chain combines TRBV11-2 with TRBJ2-7; 7 nucleotides line up with TRBD1. The V gene's germline CDR1 is SGHAT and CDR2 FQNNGV. The CDR3 spans 12 residues. In DNA, the CDR3 is TGTGCCAGCAGTTTAGGACAGGTCGAGCAGTACTTC. It yields the protein CASSLGQVEQYF.

This chain links TRBV7-8 with TRBJ1-1; no firm D call. The V gene lost 3 bases and the J gene lost 7 bases, with 21 bases spanning the gap. The germline V gene encodes CDR1 SGHVS and CDR2 FQNEAQ. The CDR3 extends over 16 amino acids. The CDR3 coding sequence is TGTGCCAGCAGCTTTGTTATCGGCGACGGAAAGTTTGAAGCTTTCTTT. Protein: CASSFVIGDGKFEAFF.

V gene TRBV2 combines with J gene TRBJ2-1, with D possibly TRBD2 on 6 matching bases. CDR3 length equals 18 residues. Germline-derived CDR1 and CDR2 are SNHLY and FYNNEI. Trimming left V 0 bases short and J 5 bases short, with 20 bases between. CDR3 sequence: CASSEAFRGTGPHNEQFF. DNA of the CDR3: TGTGCCAGCAGTGAAGCATTCCGCGGGACCGGGCCCCACAATGAGCAGTTCTTC.

The J gene is TRBJ2-2, the V gene TRBV5-4; tentatively, D is TRBD1 or TRBD2 (6 bases each). Deletions cut 4 bases from V and 6 bases from J, with 16 bases between. This CDR3 region has 15 residues. From germline, CDR1 is SGHNT and CDR2 YYREEE (reference sequence). DNA for the CDR3: TGTGCCAGCAGCCGGGGGCCAGGGATGGCCGGGGAGCTGTTTTTT. Encoded protein: CASSRGPGMAGELFF.

CDR3 DNA: TGTGCCAGCAGCGCCCCAGGGTACCAAGAGACCCAGTACTTC. The encoded protein is CASSAPGYQETQYF. The chain is built from TRBV9 and TRBJ2-5; the D gene is possibly TRBD1 (5 bases). Germline loops: CDR1 SGDLS, CDR2 YYNGEE. V lost 3 bases, J lost 0 bases, and 9 bases lay in between. The CDR3 spans 14 residues.

This chain joins TRBV2 and TRBJ1-1; weak D call: TRBD1 (6 bases). CDR1 and CDR2 (germline): SNHLY, FYNNEI. The CDR3 sequence is 14 residues long. V lost 6 bases to trimming and J lost 3 bases, with 14 bases between them. CDR3 region: CASSRTGRHTEAFF. In nucleotides, the CDR3 is TGTGCCAGCAGCCGTACAGGGCGCCACACTGAAGCTTTCTTT.

The chain carries TRBV30 and TRBJ2-4; 9 bases align to TRBD1. V trimming: 4 bases; J trimming: 0 bases; junction bases outside the gene matches: 7. This CDR3 region has 16 residues. CDR1 GTSNPN and CDR2 SVGIG come from the germline V gene (reference sequence). The CDR3 DNA follows: TGTGCCTGGAATATACACAGGGGGCTAGCCAAAAACATTCAGTACTTC. Amino acid sequence: CAWNIHRGLAKNIQYF.

This rearrangement joins TRBV19 to TRBJ1-1; D ambiguous. Trimming left V 4 bases short and J 3 bases short, with 9 bases between. The CDR3 has 13 amino acids. Germline V lookup: CDR1 LNHDA, CDR2 SQIVND (reference sequence). Here the CDR3 DNA reads TGTGCCAGTAGTAGGTTGGCCTACACTGAAGCTTTCTTT. Encoded protein: CASSRLAYTEAFF.

This clone was seen a few times. This chain uses TRBV15 with TRBJ1-2; D is ambiguous. Germline loops: CDR1 LNHNV, CDR2 YYDKDF (reference sequence). V lost 3 bases to trimming and J lost 3 bases, with 14 bases between them. The CDR3 covers 15 residues. CDR3 coding DNA: TGTGCCACCAGCAGTTACAGCAGAAGGGACTATGGCTACACCTTC. Encoded protein: CATSSYSRRDYGYTF.

The rearrangement uses TRBV18 and TRBJ2-5, with TRBD2 as a possible D gene (5 bases). The CDR3 loop spans 18 amino acids. Trimming left V 3 bases short and J 2 bases short, with 22 bases between. The germline V gene has CDR1 KGHSH and CDR2 LQKENI. CDR3 residues: CASSPERQRPRAQETQYF. CDR3 coding DNA: TGTGCCAGCTCACCCGAGAGGCAGCGGCCGCGGGCGCAAGAGACCCAGTACTTC.

The genes are TRBV7-9 and TRBJ2-3, with 7 bases matching TRBD1. The V gene end was trimmed by 2 bases and the J gene end by 4 bases; junction bases not matched to a gene: 3. CDR1 is SEHNR, CDR2 FQNEAQ, per germline (reference sequence). The CDR3 has 14 residues. The CDR3 sequence is CASSLSGGADTQYF. In nucleotides, the CDR3 is TGTGCCAGCAGCTTATCAGGGGGTGCAGATACGCAGTATTTT.

This chain uses TRBV7-3 with TRBJ2-5; D may match TRBD1 or TRBD2 (7 bases each). Germline V CDR1 and CDR2: SGHTA, FQGTGA. The length of the CDR3 is 17 residues. The germline V and J ends were trimmed by 5 bases and 4 bases, with 23 bases remaining between them. DNA of the CDR3: TGTGCCAGCAGCAATACAGGGGCTAGCGGAGGGTTAGAGACCCAGTACTTC. Its protein product is CASSNTGASGGLETQYF.

The chain combines TRBV7-2 with TRBJ2-1; D is undetermined. V was shortened by 5 bases and J by 1 base, with 9 bases between the two germline ends. The CDR3 totals 14 residues. Per the germline V gene, CDR1 is SGHTA and CDR2 is FQGNSA. The CDR3 DNA follows: TGTGCCAGCAGCCTCGGAGAATCCTACAATGAGCAGTTCTTC. Protein product: CASSLGESYNEQFF.

The chain carries TRBV5-1 and TRBJ2-1; D gene unclear. The CDR3 extends over 15 amino acids. V was cut by 0 bases and J by 4 bases, with 11 bases left in between. Germline values: CDR1 SGHRS, CDR2 YFSETQ. DNA for the CDR3: TGCGCCAGCAGCTTGGACCCGACACGTTACAATGAGCAGTTCTTC. Its protein product is CASSLDPTRYNEQFF.